This is a list of T cell receptor beta chains from one sample in a study of OX40 agonist ivuxolimab in advanced cancers. Produced via immunoSEQ multiplex PCR; TCRdb's table is partial and in-frame only. The profile shows about 69,000 clones, around 89% of them singletons. The source was CD4+ or CD8+ T cells sorted from blood, collected in a trial of the OX40 agonist ivuxolimab. These receptors came from an adult with an advanced solid tumor such as melanoma, head and neck, liver or kidney cancer. Both conserved end residues are part of each CDR3. A D gene is named only where the DNA matches it firmly. Expanded clones get a size class; other rows say once, few or many, or leave the size out.

size	D	length	V	J	CDR3	DNA
.	TRBD1	15	TRBV4-2	TRBJ1-3	CASSQGQGVGNTIYF	TGTGCCAGCAGCCAAGGACAGGGGGTAGGAAACACCATATATTTT
.	TRBD1	15	TRBV27	TRBJ1-5	CASAPETGSNQPQHF	TGTGCCAGCGCCCCCGAGACAGGGAGCAATCAGCCCCAGCATTTT
.	.	14	TRBV28	TRBJ1-1	CASSSPHGGTEAFF	TGTGCCAGCAGCTCCCCTCACGGCGGCACTGAAGCTTTCTTT
.	.	13	TRBV2	TRBJ2-1	CASTGGTYNEQFF	TGTGCCAGCACGGGCGGGACCTACAATGAGCAGTTCTTC
.	.	15	TRBV7-2	TRBJ2-1	CASSFSRGTYNEQFF	TGTGCCAGCAGCTTCTCGCGGGGTACCTACAATGAGCAGTTCTTC
once	TRBD2	15	TRBV18	TRBJ2-7	CASSPTAGGSYEQYF	TGTGCCAGCTCACCAACGGCGGGAGGTTCGTACGAGCAGTACTTC
.	TRBD2	15	TRBV19	TRBJ2-1	CASSVVAGINNEQFF	TGTGCCAGTAGTGTTGTAGCGGGTATAAACAATGAGCAGTTCTTC
.	TRBD2	18	TRBV14	TRBJ2-7	CASSPSRGAGGRGYEQYF	TGTGCCAGCAGCCCATCCCGGGGAGCGGGAGGCCGGGGGTACGAGCAGTACTTC
.	.	15	TRBV4-1	TRBJ2-7	CASSQEGGQIYEQYF	TGCGCCAGCAGCCAAGAAGGGGGTCAGATATACGAGCAGTACTTC
.	.	15	TRBV28	TRBJ2-7	CASSLGGPAAYEQYF	TGTGCCAGCAGTTTAGGGGGGCCAGCCGCCTACGAGCAGTACTTC
.	.	14	TRBV28	TRBJ1-6	CASRTQGYNSPLHF	TGTGCCAGCAGAACACAGGGTTATAATTCACCCCTCCACTTT
.	.	13	TRBV7-9	TRBJ2-1	CASSKGEGNEQFF	TGTGCCAGCAGCAAAGGCGAGGGCAATGAGCAGTTCTTC
.	.	16	TRBV5-1	TRBJ1-2	CASSGGRDQGSYGYTF	TGCGCCAGCAGCGGAGGCCGGGACCAAGGGTCCTATGGCTACACCTTC
.	.	14	TRBV7-2	TRBJ1-1	CASSYQGLNTEAFF	TGTGCCAGCAGCTACCAAGGACTTAACACTGAAGCTTTCTTT
.	.	14	TRBV7-8	TRBJ1-5	CASSSRGLEQPQHF	TGTGCCAGCAGCTCCCGAGGGCTGGAACAGCCCCAGCATTTT
few	TRBD2	11	TRBV20-1	TRBJ2-1	CSARPGGEQFF	TGCAGTGCTAGACCGGGGGGGGAACAGTTCTTC
.	.	14	TRBV5-1	TRBJ2-5	CASSYNSVQETQYF	TGCGCCAGCAGCTACAACTCCGTCCAAGAGACCCAGTACTTC
.	TRBD1	15	TRBV18	TRBJ2-2	CASSPGTGRTGELFF	TGTGCCAGCTCACCGGGGACAGGGAGGACCGGGGAGCTGTTTTTT
.	.	15	TRBV28	TRBJ1-1	CASRLTGRGRTEAFF	TGTGCCAGCAGGCTTACAGGGAGGGGGAGAACTGAAGCTTTCTTT
few	.	12	TRBV7-2	TRBJ2-7	CASSPTSYEQYF	TGTGCCAGCAGCCCAACGAGCTACGAGCAGTACTTC
.	TRBD1	15	TRBV7-6	TRBJ1-2	CASSLETGGYDDYTF	TGTGCCAGCAGCTTAGAGACAGGGGGCTATGATGACTACACCTTC
.	.	12	TRBV5-5	TRBJ2-7	CASNSRLYEQYF	TGTGCCAGCAACAGTCGACTCTACGAGCAGTACTTC
.	TRBD2	14	TRBV6-5	TRBJ2-7	CASRGTGGPYEQYF	TGTGCCAGCAGAGGTACGGGAGGGCCGTATGAGCAGTACTTC
.	.	13	TRBV2	TRBJ1-4	CASGLEMGEKLFF	TGTGCCAGCGGGTTGGAGATGGGGGAAAAACTGTTTTTT
.	.	12	TRBV7-2	TRBJ2-3	CASNQATDTQYF	TGTGCCAGCAACCAGGCCACAGATACGCAGTATTTT
once	TRBD1	16	TRBV5-6	TRBJ2-7	CASSLDPGGPLNEQYF	TGTGCCAGCAGCTTGGATCCAGGGGGCCCCCTCAATGAGCAGTACTTC
once	.	13	TRBV6-5	TRBJ2-5	CASGTRGQETQYF	TGTGCCAGTGGGACGCGAGGGCAAGAGACCCAGTACTTC